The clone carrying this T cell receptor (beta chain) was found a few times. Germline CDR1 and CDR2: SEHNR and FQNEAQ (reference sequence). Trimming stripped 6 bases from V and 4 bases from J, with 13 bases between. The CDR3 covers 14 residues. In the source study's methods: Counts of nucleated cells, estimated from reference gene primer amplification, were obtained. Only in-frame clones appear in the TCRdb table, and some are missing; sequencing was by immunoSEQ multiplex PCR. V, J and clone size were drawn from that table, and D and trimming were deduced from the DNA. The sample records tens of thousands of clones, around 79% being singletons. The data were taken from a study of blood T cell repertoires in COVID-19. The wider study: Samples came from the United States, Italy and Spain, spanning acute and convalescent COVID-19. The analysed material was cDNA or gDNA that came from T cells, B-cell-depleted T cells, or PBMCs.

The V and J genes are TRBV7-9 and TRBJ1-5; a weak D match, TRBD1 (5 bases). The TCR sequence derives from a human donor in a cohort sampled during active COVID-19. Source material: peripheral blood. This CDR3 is CASSQAGMNQPQHF. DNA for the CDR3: TGTGCCAGCAGTCAAGCAGGGATGAATCAGCCCCAGCATTTT.